This T cell receptor beta chain was identified in a study of cytomegalovirus exposure and HLA in healthy donors. Vbeta (60) and Jbeta (13) primers were used in the PCR. Sequenced by immunoSEQ multiplex PCR; TCRdb stores in-frame clones only, minus some. Of some 200,000 clones in the sample, around 75% were seen once. The length of the CDR3 is 14 residues. Trimming cost V 5 bases and J 7 bases; bases outside gene matches: 6. Looked up from germline, CDR1 is LNHDA and CDR2 is SQIVND (reference sequence). This clone was seen a few times. Sequences were obtained from PBMCs. The source is a man aged 35-49 years in good health and CMV-seropositive. V and J are TRBV19 and TRBJ2-1; 9 bases map to TRBD1. In nucleotides, the CDR3 is TGTGCCAGTAGTTTGGGACAGGGTGCAAATGAGCAGTTCTTC. It codes for CASSLGQGANEQFF. Together with reference TRBV19 and TRBJ2-1, the CDR3 gives the full variable domain: DGGITQSPKYLFRKEGQNVTLSCEQNLNHDAMYWYRQDPGQGLRLIYYSQIVNDFQKGDIAEGYSVSREKKESFPLTVTSAQKNPTAFYLCASSLGQGANEQFFGPGTRLTVL.